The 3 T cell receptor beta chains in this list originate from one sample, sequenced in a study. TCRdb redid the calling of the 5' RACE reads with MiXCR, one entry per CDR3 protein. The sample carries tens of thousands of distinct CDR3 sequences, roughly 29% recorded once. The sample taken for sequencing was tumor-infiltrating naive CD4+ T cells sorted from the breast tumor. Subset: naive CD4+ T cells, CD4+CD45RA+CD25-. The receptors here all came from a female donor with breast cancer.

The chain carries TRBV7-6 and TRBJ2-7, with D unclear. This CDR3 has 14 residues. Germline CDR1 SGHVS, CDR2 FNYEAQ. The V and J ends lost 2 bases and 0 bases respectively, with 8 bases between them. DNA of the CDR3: TGTGCCAGCAGCTTAAGCAGCGCCTCCTACGAGCAGTACTTC. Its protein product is CASSLSSASYEQYF.

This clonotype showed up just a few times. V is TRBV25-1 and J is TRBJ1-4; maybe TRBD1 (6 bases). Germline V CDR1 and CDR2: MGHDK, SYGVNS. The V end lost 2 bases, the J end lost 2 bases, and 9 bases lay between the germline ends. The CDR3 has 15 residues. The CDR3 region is CASSEDRGTNEKLFF. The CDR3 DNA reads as TGTGCCAGCAGTGAAGATAGGGGGACTAATGAAAAACTGTTTTTT.

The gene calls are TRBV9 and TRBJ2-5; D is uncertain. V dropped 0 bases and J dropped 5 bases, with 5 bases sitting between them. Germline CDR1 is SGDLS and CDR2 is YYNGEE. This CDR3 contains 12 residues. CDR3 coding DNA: TGTGCCAGCAGCGTAGACGGCGAGACCCAGTACTTC. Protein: CASSVDGETQYF. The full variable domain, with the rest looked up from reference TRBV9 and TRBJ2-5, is DSGVTQTPKHLITATGQRVTLRCSPRSGDLSVYWYQQSLDQGLQFLIQYYNGEERAKGNILERFSAQQFPDLHSELNLSSLELGDSALYFCASSVDGETQYFGPGTRLLVL.